The rows below give T cell receptor beta chains drawn from one sample of a study of tumor-infiltrating lymphocytes in primary liver carcinoma. TCRdb reprocessed the multiplex PCR reads via MiXCR and lists one record per CDR3 protein. The profile shows about 200,000 distinct CDR3 sequences, less than 65% of them singletons. The sample was peripheral blood. These receptors all stem from a woman between 55 and 75 years old with primary liver carcinoma and hepatitis B virus infection. Each CDR3 is given with its conserved first and last residue. The D gene is left open where the match is weak. Only some rows state a clone size, as once, few, many or a class for expanded clones.

j_call d_call v_call clone_size cdr3_length cdr3_aa cdr3_nt
TRBJ1-2 NA TRBV6-5 once 15 CARSYGPGWTYGYTF TGTGCCAGAAGTTACGGTCCAGGGTGGACCTATGGCTACACCTTC
TRBJ2-2 TRBD1 TRBV5-4 few 17 CASSSTGTGDSGGELFF TGTGCCAGCAGTTCCACCGGGACAGGGGACTCGGGCGGGGAGCTGTTTTTT
TRBJ2-3 TRBD1 TRBV11-2 NA 16 CASSHTTTGGLDTQYF TGTGCCAGCAGTCATACGACGACAGGGGGTCTAGATACACAGTATTTT
TRBJ2-1 TRBD2 TRBV29-1 NA 13 CGVQTTSGNEQFF TGCGGCGTCCAAACCACTAGCGGCAATGAGCAGTTCTTC
TRBJ2-3 NA TRBV20-1 NA 13 CSAKGGAPDTQYF TGCAGTGCTAAGGGGGGGGCCCCAGATACGCAGTATTTT
TRBJ1-1 NA TRBV11-2 NA 14 CASSLTRGDTVAFF TGTGCCAGCAGCCTCACTCGAGGAGACACTGTAGCTTTCTTT
TRBJ2-7 NA TRBV4-1 once 14 CASSPLLVNYKQYF TGCGCCAGCAGCCCCCTCCTGGTAAACTACAAGCAGTACTTC
TRBJ1-5 NA TRBV6-5 many 13 CASSYGLRQPQHF TGTGCCAGCAGTTACGGCCTTCGTCAGCCCCAGCATTTT
TRBJ2-7 TRBD2 TRBV6-1 NA 15 CASSGGTSGIYDQYF TGTGCCAGCAGTGGAGGGACTAGCGGGATCTACGATCAGTACTTC
TRBJ1-1 NA TRBV4-1 many 18 CASSQGPLGGGPWAEAFF TGCGCCAGCAGCCAGGGGCCCCTAGGGGGTGGGCCGTGGGCTGAAGCTTTCTTT
TRBJ2-5 NA TRBV7-9 NA 15 CASSRYQGGQETQYF TGTGCCAGTAGCCGATATCAGGGGGGTCAAGAGACCCAGTACTTC
TRBJ2-2 NA TRBV11-1 NA 17 CASSLGDHLSNTGELFF TGTGCCAGCAGCTTAGGGGACCACCTGTCGAACACCGGGGAGCTGTTTTTT
TRBJ2-4 NA TRBV11-2 NA 11 CASSLGNIQYF TGTGCCAGCAGCTTGGGGAACATTCAGTACTTC
TRBJ2-7 NA TRBV10-3 many 11 CAIRQTYEQYF TGTGCCATCAGGCAAACCTACGAGCAGTACTTC
TRBJ2-1 NA TRBV7-9 NA 20 CASSLDTPRAGATQWNEQLF TGTGCCAGCAGCTTAGATACTCCTCGTGCGGGTGCTACCCAATGGAATGAGCAGCTCTTC
TRBJ2-4 NA TRBV11-2 NA 17 CASSLGRLMLAKNIQYF TGTGCTAGCAGCTTAGGGAGACTGATGCTAGCCAAAAACATTCAGTACTTC
TRBJ1-2 TRBD1 TRBV11-2 once 13 CTSSWDRSNGYTF TGTACCAGCAGCTGGGACAGATCCAATGGCTACACCTTC
TRBJ1-2 TRBD1 TRBV11-2 NA 20 CDSSYSLGTGGPFTNYGYTF TGTGACAGCAGCTACAGTCTCGGGACAGGGGGCCCCTTCACTAACTATGGCTACACCTTC
TRBJ2-4 NA TRBV4-1 NA 18 CASGQAPGGLLAKNIQYF TGCGCCAGCGGCCAAGCCCCCGGAGGGCTCCTAGCCAAAAACATTCAGTACTTC
TRBJ1-2 NA TRBV5-6 NA 14 CASSFQDQGDGYTF TGTGCCAGCAGCTTTCAGGACCAAGGAGATGGCTACACCTTC
TRBJ2-7 TRBD2 TRBV11-2 NA 14 CASSEGLAGGEQYF TGTGCCAGCAGCGAAGGACTAGCGGGGGGCGAGCAGTACTTC
TRBJ2-1 TRBD2 TRBV6-5 many 15 CASSYRAGGPSEQFF TGTGCCAGCAGTTACAGGGCGGGAGGGCCGAGTGAGCAGTTCTTC
TRBJ2-7 NA TRBV11-1 NA 17 CASSHVIGQGGAYEQYF TGTGCCAGCAGCCACGTTATCGGGCAGGGGGGCGCCTACGAGCAGTACTTC
TRBJ2-2 NA TRBV5-1 NA 14 CASSSLSFTGELFF TGCGCCAGCAGCTCCCTAAGCTTCACCGGGGAGCTGTTTTTT
TRBJ2-3 TRBD1 TRBV28 few 14 CASIRQGATDTQYF TGTGCCAGCATCAGACAGGGGGCGACAGATACGCAGTATTTT
TRBJ1-2 NA TRBV28 NA 16 CASSSPGERGNYGYTF TGTGCCAGCAGTTCTCCAGGGGAGCGGGGTAACTATGGCTACACCTTC
TRBJ1-1 NA TRBV10-2 NA 13 CATMRGGWTEAFF TGCGCCACCATGCGGGGGGGCTGGACTGAAGCTTTCTTT
TRBJ2-1 NA TRBV4-1 NA 15 CASSQAEGSYKEQSF TGCGCCAGCAGCCAAGCCGAGGGTTCCTACAAGGAGCAGTCCTTC
TRBJ2-7 NA TRBV11-2 NA 15 CASSLSMEDSYEKYF TGTGCCAGCAGCTTAAGTATGGAGGACTCCTACGAGAAGTACTTC
TRBJ2-5 NA TRBV11-2 NA 15 CASSPRTGVLETQYF TGTGCCAGCAGCCCTCGGACGGGAGTGTTGGAGACCCAGTACTTC
TRBJ2-5 NA TRBV28 few 14 CASSLWGRQETQYF TGTGCCAGCAGTTTATGGGGGCGTCAAGAGACCCAGTACTTC
TRBJ2-3 NA TRBV12-3/TRBV12-4 many 14 CASSLTGGTDTQYF TGTGCCAGCAGTTTGACGGGGGGCACAGATACGCAGTATTTT
TRBJ2-1 NA TRBV6-5 many 12 CASSTGARGWVF TGTGCCAGCAGCACGGGTGCCCGGGGATGGGTCTTC
TRBJ1-2 TRBD1 TRBV4-1 NA 14 CANSQAGGSYGYTF TGCGCCAACAGCCAGGCAGGGGGATCCTATGGCTACACCTTC
TRBJ1-5 NA TRBV12-3/TRBV12-4 many 12 CASTRGYQPQHF TGTGCCAGCACAAGGGGTTATCAGCCCCAGCATTTT
TRBJ2-7 TRBD1 TRBV6-5 few 13 CASIGTGGKEQYF TGTGCCAGCATAGGGACAGGGGGTAAAGAGCAGTACTTC
TRBJ2-1 TRBD2 TRBV11-3 once 18 CASSTRLAGTHSYNEQFF TGTGCCAGCAGCACGAGACTAGCGGGAACGCACTCCTACAATGAGCAGTTCTTC
TRBJ1-4 NA TRBV6-5 NA 16 CASSYPIRRGRERLFF TGTGCCAGCAGTTACCCGATCCGGAGGGGAAGGGAAAGACTGTTTTTT
TRBJ2-1 NA TRBV10-1 NA 15 CASLRRTTSYNEQFF TGCGCCAGCCTAAGGAGGACTACATCCTACAATGAGCAGTTCTTC
TRBJ1-1 TRBD1 TRBV11-3 NA 14 CATSTRQGAPEAFF TGTGCCACCAGCACGAGACAGGGGGCCCCTGAAGCTTTCTTT